This is a list of T cell receptor beta chains from one sample in a study of cytomegalovirus exposure and HLA in healthy donors. Libraries were prepared by immunoSEQ multiplex PCR; TCRdb keeps only in-frame clonotypes and omits some of them. There are more than 95,000 clones in the sample; around 76% occur only once, and 10% lies in the top ten. The sample was PBMCs. The receptors shown here come from a woman aged 18-35 years in good health and CMV-seropositive. The CDR3 runs from the conserved cysteine through the conserved F or W. The D gene is left open where the match is weak. Expanded clones get a size class; other rows say once, few or many, or leave the size out.

D	J	size	V	CDR3	DNA
TRBD1	TRBJ1-4	.	TRBV6-5	CASRARQGAGEKLFF	TGTGCCAGCAGGGCCAGACAGGGGGCGGGCGAAAAACTGTTTTTT
TRBD1	TRBJ1-2	.	TRBV7-2	CASSFTTGTGVGYTF	TGTGCCAGCAGCTTTACCACAGGGACAGGGGTCGGCTACACCTTC
TRBD2	TRBJ2-3	.	TRBV10-3	CAISGATSGRTDTQYF	TGTGCCATCAGTGGTGCTACTAGCGGGAGAACAGATACGCAGTATTTT
.	TRBJ1-5	.	TRBV6-1	CASGDGSNQPQHF	TGTGCCAGCGGTGACGGTAGCAATCAGCCCCAGCATTTT
.	TRBJ1-2	.	TRBV6-1	CASYPAGLNYGYTF	TGTGCCAGCTACCCTGCCGGACTTAACTATGGCTACACCTTC
TRBD1	TRBJ1-6	.	TRBV30	CACRQGLNSPLHF	TGTGCCTGCCGACAGGGATTAAATTCACCCCTCCACTTT
TRBD2	TRBJ2-1	.	TRBV7-9	CASSLLAGNEQFF	TGTGCCAGCAGCTTACTAGCGGGAAATGAGCAGTTCTTC
.	TRBJ2-2	once	TRBV27	CASSLAFDTGELFF	TGTGCCAGCAGTTTGGCTTTCGACACCGGGGAGCTGTTTTTT
TRBD2	TRBJ2-7	.	TRBV5-6	CASSPKLAGAYEQYF	TGTGCCAGCAGCCCGAAGCTAGCGGGAGCCTACGAGCAGTACTTC
TRBD1	TRBJ2-1	.	TRBV7-7	CASSQGVGNNEQFF	TGTGCCAGCAGCCAGGGGGTAGGCAACAATGAGCAGTTCTTC
.	TRBJ1-4	.	TRBV19	CASSPYREVSEKLFF	TGTGCCAGTAGTCCCTACAGGGAAGTTAGTGAAAAACTGTTTTTT
TRBD2	TRBJ2-7	.	TRBV5-4	CASSFKAGGLDEQYF	TGTGCCAGCAGCTTCAAAGCGGGGGGACTCGACGAGCAGTACTTC
.	TRBJ2-2	.	TRBV27	CASSLAGPGELFF	TGTGCCAGCAGTTTAGCGGGACCCGGGGAGCTGTTTTTT
.	TRBJ2-7	.	TRBV19	CASSIGRGPAYEQYF	TGTGCCAGTAGTATCGGGAGGGGGCCAGCCTACGAGCAGTACTTC
TRBD2	TRBJ2-3	.	TRBV9	CASSEGRASGGWSTQYF	TGTGCCAGCAGCGAGGGGAGGGCTAGCGGGGGTTGGAGTACGCAGTATTTT
.	TRBJ1-2	.	TRBV6-5	CASSYEGRGYTF	TGTGCCAGCAGTTATGAGGGGAGGGGCTACACCTTC
.	TRBJ1-3	.	TRBV9	CASAGNTIYF	TGTGCCAGCGCGGGAAACACCATATATTTT
.	TRBJ2-3	few	TRBV18	CASSPPSGGRKTDTQYF	TGTGCCAGCTCACCACCGTCTGGAGGGAGAAAGACAGATACGCAGTATTTT
TRBD1	TRBJ2-1	.	TRBV7-7	CASSLDLGQEQFF	TGTGCTAGCAGCTTAGATCTGGGACAGGAGCAGTTCTTC
TRBD1	TRBJ1-4	.	TRBV29-1	CSATGDGEKLFF	TGCAGCGCCACAGGGGATGGTGAAAAACTGTTTTTT
.	TRBJ1-6	.	TRBV13	CASSHSLSYNSPLHF	TGTGCCAGCAGCCATAGCCTCTCCTATAATTCACCCCTCCACTTT
TRBD2	TRBJ2-4	.	TRBV5-1	CASSLHPGLAGGPGKNIQYF	TGCGCCAGCAGCTTGCACCCGGGCCTAGCGGGGGGGCCGGGCAAAAACATTCAGTACTTC
TRBD1	TRBJ1-2	.	TRBV7-8	CASSADRDNGYTF	TGTGCCAGCAGCGCTGACAGGGATAATGGCTACACCTTC
.	TRBJ1-5	.	TRBV6-5	CATGFGNQPQHF	TGTGCCACAGGGTTCGGCAATCAGCCCCAGCATTTT
.	TRBJ1-6	.	TRBV9	CASSPPGSEGSGTLHF	TGTGCCAGCAGCCCCCCCGGCAGTGAGGGTTCTGGGACCCTCCACTTT
.	TRBJ2-7	.	TRBV7-9	CASRDNEGAYEQYF	TGTGCCAGCAGAGACAATGAGGGAGCCTACGAGCAGTACTTC
TRBD1	TRBJ1-5	.	TRBV4-2	CASSQAAGTGDQPQHF	TGTGCCAGCAGCCAAGCTGCCGGGACAGGAGATCAGCCCCAGCATTTT
TRBD1	TRBJ1-2	.	TRBV19	CASSIRQGLTHYGYTF	TGTGCCAGTAGTATCCGACAGGGGCTAACTCACTATGGCTACACCTTC
TRBD1	TRBJ2-1	.	TRBV6-5	CASPNETGGYNEQFF	TGTGCCAGCCCCAATGAGACAGGGGGCTACAATGAGCAGTTCTTC
.	TRBJ1-4	once	TRBV2	CASSLSPRREKLFF	TGTGCCAGCAGTCTCTCCCCGCGCCGTGAAAAACTGTTTTTT
.	TRBJ1-2	few	TRBV27	CASSSQGRGYTF	TGTGCCAGCAGTTCTCAGGGGAGAGGCTACACCTTC
TRBD1	TRBJ2-7	.	TRBV28	CASSLNRVGQASYEQYF	TGTGCCAGCAGTTTAAACCGGGTAGGACAGGCCTCCTACGAGCAGTACTTC
.	TRBJ1-2	.	TRBV6-1	CASTLGLRGYTF	TGTGCCAGCACCCTGGGACTTCGTGGCTACACCTTC
TRBD1	TRBJ2-7	.	TRBV5-6	CASQPGQGAYEQYF	TGTGCCAGTCAGCCGGGACAGGGGGCCTACGAGCAGTACTTC
.	TRBJ2-7	.	TRBV11-3	CASSKGLNYEQYF	TGTGCCAGCAGCAAGGGACTGAACTACGAGCAGTACTTC
TRBD1	TRBJ2-7	.	TRBV6-1	CASSGGQGIEQYF	TGTGCCAGCAGCGGAGGACAGGGAATCGAGCAGTACTTC
TRBD2	TRBJ2-5	few	TRBV5-1	CASSDTSGGEETQYF	TGCGCCAGCAGCGACACTAGCGGGGGGGAAGAGACCCAGTACTTC
TRBD1	TRBJ2-1	.	TRBV4-3	CASSPRGQGFIHNEQFF	TGCGCCAGCAGCCCTCGAGGACAGGGCTTTATCCACAATGAGCAGTTCTTC
.	TRBJ1-5	few	TRBV7-2	CASSLGRASNQPQHF	TGTGCCAGCAGCCTGGGGAGGGCGAGCAATCAGCCCCAGCATTTT
TRBD1	TRBJ1-6	once	TRBV7-3	CASSLTGSNSPLHF	TGTGCCAGCAGCCTGACAGGGAGTAATTCACCCCTCCACTTT
.	TRBJ2-3	.	TRBV7-2	CASSLLGGTDTQYF	TGTGCCAGCAGCTTATTGGGCGGCACAGATACGCAGTATTTT
TRBD1	TRBJ1-4	.	TRBV4-2	CASSQPHGTGGEKLFF	TGTGCCAGCAGCCAGCCGCACGGGACAGGGGGCGAAAAACTGTTTTTT
.	TRBJ1-1	.	TRBV7-2	CASSLGPGSTEAFF	TGTGCCAGCAGCTTAGGCCCTGGTAGCACTGAAGCTTTCTTT
TRBD1	TRBJ1-1	.	TRBV19	CASSIGQGSPPEAFF	TGTGCCAGTAGTATAGGACAGGGTTCCCCGCCCGAAGCTTTCTTT
.	TRBJ2-1	.	TRBV7-2	CASSRRNEQFF	TGTGCCAGCAGCCGTCGGAATGAGCAGTTCTTC
.	TRBJ2-3	once	TRBV2	CASSRFLATDTQYF	TGTGCCAGCAGTCGGTTCCTAGCGACAGATACGCAGTATTTT
TRBD2	TRBJ2-3	.	TRBV19	CASSIWRGVESTDTQYF	TGTGCCAGTAGTATTTGGCGGGGGGTCGAGAGCACAGATACGCAGTATTTT
.	TRBJ2-7	.	TRBV7-2	CASSSSEGGVKQYF	TGTGCCAGCAGCTCTAGTGAGGGGGGGGTGAAGCAGTACTTC
.	TRBJ2-7	.	TRBV19	CASSTSEAGRGIYEQYF	TGTGCCAGTAGTACTTCGGAGGCCGGGCGAGGGATTTACGAGCAGTACTTC
TRBD2	TRBJ2-3	few	TRBV4-2	CASSQDPLAGGTDTQYF	TGTGCCAGCAGCCAAGATCCTCTAGCGGGAGGCACAGATACGCAGTATTTT
TRBD1	TRBJ1-1	once	TRBV5-1	CASSLTGTGVRGLSEAFF	TGCGCCAGCAGCCTAACCGGGACAGGGGTTAGGGGCTTAAGCGAAGCTTTCTTT
TRBD1	TRBJ2-7	.	TRBV9	CASSRTGARDYEQYF	TGTGCCAGCAGCAGAACAGGGGCCCGGGACTACGAGCAGTACTTC
TRBD1	TRBJ2-7	.	TRBV2	CASMVRTGGFYEQYF	TGTGCCAGCATGGTTCGGACAGGGGGTTTTTACGAGCAGTACTTC
.	TRBJ1-4	.	TRBV14	CASSLRFRNEKLFF	TGTGCCAGCAGCCTCCGCTTTCGGAATGAAAAACTGTTTTTT
.	TRBJ2-5	.	TRBV29-1	CSVRGSETQYF	TGCAGCGTCAGGGGTTCAGAGACCCAGTACTTC